This TCR beta chain was captured by sequencing in a study of T cell changes during pregnancy in multiple sclerosis. The trim removed 6 bases at V and 6 bases at J, leaving 6 bases unmatched. The CDR3 spans 13 residues. From germline, CDR1 is SNHLY and CDR2 FYNNEI. This table comes from immunoSEQ multiplex PCR, and its TCRdb copy is limited to in-frame clones, with some not included. The sample has 40,000 to 60,000 clones; roughly 90% are singletons. This rearrangement joins TRBV2 to TRBJ1-1; 8 bases match TRBD1. This material consisted of CD4+ T cells from peripheral blood mononuclear cells, taken after pregnancy. This receptor was taken from a female donor with multiple sclerosis, enrolled in a pregnancy study. CDR3 loop: CASSPDRVPEAFF. Written as DNA, the CDR3 is TGTGCCAGCAGCCCGGACAGGGTGCCTGAAGCTTTCTTT.